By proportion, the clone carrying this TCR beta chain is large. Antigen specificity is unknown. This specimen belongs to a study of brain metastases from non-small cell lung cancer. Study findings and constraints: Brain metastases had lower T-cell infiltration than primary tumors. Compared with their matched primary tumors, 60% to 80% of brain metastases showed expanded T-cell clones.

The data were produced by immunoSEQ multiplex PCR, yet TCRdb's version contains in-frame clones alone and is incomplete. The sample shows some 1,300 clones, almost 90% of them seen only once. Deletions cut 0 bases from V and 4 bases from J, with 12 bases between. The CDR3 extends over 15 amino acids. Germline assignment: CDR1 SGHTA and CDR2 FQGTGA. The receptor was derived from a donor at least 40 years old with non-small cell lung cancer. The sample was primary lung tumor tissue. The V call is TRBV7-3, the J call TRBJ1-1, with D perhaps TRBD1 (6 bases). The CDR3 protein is CASSLTGGPSTEAFF. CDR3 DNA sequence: TGTGCCAGCAGCTTAACGGGGGGGCCCAGCACTGAAGCTTTCTTT.